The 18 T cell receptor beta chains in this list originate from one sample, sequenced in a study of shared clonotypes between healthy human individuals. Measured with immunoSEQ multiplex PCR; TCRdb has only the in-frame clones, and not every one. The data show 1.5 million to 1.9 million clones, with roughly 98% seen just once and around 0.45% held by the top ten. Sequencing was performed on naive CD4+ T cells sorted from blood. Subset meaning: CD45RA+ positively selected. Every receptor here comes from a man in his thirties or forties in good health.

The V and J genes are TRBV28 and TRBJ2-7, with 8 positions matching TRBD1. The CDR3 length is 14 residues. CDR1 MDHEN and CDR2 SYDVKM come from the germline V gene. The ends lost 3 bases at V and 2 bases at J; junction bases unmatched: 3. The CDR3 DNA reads TGTGCCAGCAGTTTCCCGGACAGGGCCTACGAGCAGTACTTC. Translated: CASSFPDRAYEQYF.

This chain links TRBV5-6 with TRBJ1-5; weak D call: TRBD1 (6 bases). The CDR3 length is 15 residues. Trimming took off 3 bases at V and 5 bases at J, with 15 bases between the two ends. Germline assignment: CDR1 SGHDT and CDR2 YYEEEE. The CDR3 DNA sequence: TGTGCCAGCAGCTCTTGGTTACAGGGTTATCAGCCCCAGCATTTT. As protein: CASSSWLQGYQPQHF.

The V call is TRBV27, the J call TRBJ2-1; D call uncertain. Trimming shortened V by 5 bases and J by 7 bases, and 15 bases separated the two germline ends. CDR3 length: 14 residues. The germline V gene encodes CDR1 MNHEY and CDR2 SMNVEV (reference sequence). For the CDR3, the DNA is TGTGCCAGCAGTATCGATGGGCCGTGGAATGAGCAGTTCTTC. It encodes CASSIDGPWNEQFF.

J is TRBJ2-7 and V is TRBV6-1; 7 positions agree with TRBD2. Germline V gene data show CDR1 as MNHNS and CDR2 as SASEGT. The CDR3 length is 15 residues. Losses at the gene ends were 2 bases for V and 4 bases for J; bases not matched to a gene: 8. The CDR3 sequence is CASSEPGTTKYEQYF. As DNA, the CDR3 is TGTGCCAGCAGTGAACCCGGGACTACCAAATACGAGCAGTACTTC.

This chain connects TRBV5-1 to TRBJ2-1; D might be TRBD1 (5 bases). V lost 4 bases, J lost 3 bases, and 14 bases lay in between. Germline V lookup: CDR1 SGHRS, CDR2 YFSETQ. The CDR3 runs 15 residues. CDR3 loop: CASSTTTVGYNEQFF. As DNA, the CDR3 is TGCGCCAGCAGCACCACGACAGTTGGCTACAATGAGCAGTTCTTC.

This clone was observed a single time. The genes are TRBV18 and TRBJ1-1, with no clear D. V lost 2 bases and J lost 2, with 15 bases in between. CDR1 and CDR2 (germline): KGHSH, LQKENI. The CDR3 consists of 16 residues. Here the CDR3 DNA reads TGTGCCAGCTCACCATCTAAGGACTCAGGCAACACTGAAGCTTTCTTT. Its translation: CASSPSKDSGNTEAFF. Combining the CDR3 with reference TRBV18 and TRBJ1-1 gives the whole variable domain NAGVMQNPRHLVRRRGQEARLRCSPMKGHSHVYWYRQLPEEGLKFMVYLQKENIIDESGMPKERFSAEFPKEGPSILRIQQVVRGDSAAYFCASSPSKDSGNTEAFFGQGTRLTVV.

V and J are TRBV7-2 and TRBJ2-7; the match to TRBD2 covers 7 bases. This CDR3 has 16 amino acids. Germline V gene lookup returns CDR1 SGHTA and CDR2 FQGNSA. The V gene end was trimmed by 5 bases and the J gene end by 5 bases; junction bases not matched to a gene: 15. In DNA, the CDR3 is TGTGCCAGCAGCCGCGAGAGGGCCGCCGGGGGGAACGAGCAGTACTTC. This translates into CASSRERAAGGNEQYF.

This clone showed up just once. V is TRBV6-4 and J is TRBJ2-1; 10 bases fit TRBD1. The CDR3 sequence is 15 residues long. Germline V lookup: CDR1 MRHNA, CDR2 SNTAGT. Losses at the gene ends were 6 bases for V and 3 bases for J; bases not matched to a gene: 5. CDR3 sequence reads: CASSAGTGVYNEQFF. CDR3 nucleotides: TGTGCCAGCAGCGCCGGGACAGGGGTCTACAATGAGCAGTTCTTC.

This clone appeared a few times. The CDR3 nucleotides read TGCGCCAGCACCGACAACTCCGGAAACACCATATATTTT. It specifies CASTDNSGNTIYF. The chain combines TRBV5-1 with TRBJ1-3; D gene uncertain. The CDR3 totals 13 residues. The V and J ends lost 6 bases and 4 bases respectively, with 11 bases between them. Per germline, CDR1 SGHRS and CDR2 YFSETQ.

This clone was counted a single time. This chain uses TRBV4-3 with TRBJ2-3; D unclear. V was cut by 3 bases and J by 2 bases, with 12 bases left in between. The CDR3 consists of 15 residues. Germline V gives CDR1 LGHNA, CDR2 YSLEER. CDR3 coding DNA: TGCGCCAGCAGCCAGGGTTCTAGGTTCACAGATACGCAGTATTTT. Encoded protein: CASSQGSRFTDTQYF.

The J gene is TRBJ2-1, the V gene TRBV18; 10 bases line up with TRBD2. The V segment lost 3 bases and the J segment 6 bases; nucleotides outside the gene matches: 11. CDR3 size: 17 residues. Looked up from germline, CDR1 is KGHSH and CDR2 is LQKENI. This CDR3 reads CASSPLPTSGSGNEQFF. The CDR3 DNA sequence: TGTGCCAGCTCACCGCTGCCGACTAGCGGGTCGGGCAATGAGCAGTTCTTC.

The CDR3 nucleotides are TGTGCCAGCAGCGGACACAGTCAAGAGACCCAGTACTTC. This codes for CASSGHSQETQYF. The chain employs TRBV9 and TRBJ2-5; D is unclear. Trimming stripped 3 bases from V and 2 bases from J, with 8 bases between. The CDR3 is 13 residues long. Germline V lookup: CDR1 SGDLS, CDR2 YYNGEE. Variable domain in full (rest from reference TRBV9 and TRBJ2-5): DSGVTQTPKHLITATGQRVTLRCSPRSGDLSVYWYQQSLDQGLQFLIQYYNGEERAKGNILERFSAQQFPDLHSELNLSSLELGDSALYFCASSGHSQETQYFGPGTRLLVL.

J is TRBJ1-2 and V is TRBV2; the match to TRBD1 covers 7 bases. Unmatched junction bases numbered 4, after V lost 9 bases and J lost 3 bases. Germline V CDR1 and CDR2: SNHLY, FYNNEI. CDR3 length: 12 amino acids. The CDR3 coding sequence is TGTGCCAGTGACAGGGACGACTATGGCTACACCTTC. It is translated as CASDRDDYGYTF.

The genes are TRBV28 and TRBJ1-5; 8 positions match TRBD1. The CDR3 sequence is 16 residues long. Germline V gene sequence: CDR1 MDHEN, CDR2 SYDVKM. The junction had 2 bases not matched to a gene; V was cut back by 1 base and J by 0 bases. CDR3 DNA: TGTGCCAGCAGTTTATTAGGACAGGGTAGCAATCAGCCCCAGCATTTT. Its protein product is CASSLLGQGSNQPQHF.

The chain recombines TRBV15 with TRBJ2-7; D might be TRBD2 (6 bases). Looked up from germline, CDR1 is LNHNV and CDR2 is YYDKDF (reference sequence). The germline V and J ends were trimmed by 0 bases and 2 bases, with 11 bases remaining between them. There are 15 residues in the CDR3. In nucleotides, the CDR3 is TGTGCCACCAGCAGAGATGGGGACTTCCCCTACGAGCAGTACTTC. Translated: CATSRDGDFPYEQYF. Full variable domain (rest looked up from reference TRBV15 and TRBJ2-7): DAMVIQNPRYQVTQFGKPVTLSCSQTLNHNVMYWYQQKSSQAPKLLFHYYDKDFNNEADTPDNFQSRRPNTSFCFLDIRSPGLGDTAMYLCATSRDGDFPYEQYFGPGTRLTVT.

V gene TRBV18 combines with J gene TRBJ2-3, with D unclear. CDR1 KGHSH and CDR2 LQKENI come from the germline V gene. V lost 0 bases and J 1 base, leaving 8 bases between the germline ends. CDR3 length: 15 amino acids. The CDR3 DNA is TGTGCCAGCTCACCACCAAGAGGAGGCACAGATACGCAGTATTTT. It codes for CASSPPRGGTDTQYF.

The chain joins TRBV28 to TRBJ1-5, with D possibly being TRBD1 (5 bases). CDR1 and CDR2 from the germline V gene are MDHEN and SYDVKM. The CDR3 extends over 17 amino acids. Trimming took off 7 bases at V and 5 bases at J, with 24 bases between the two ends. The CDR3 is CASTLGRDRGAYQPQHF. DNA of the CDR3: TGTGCCAGCACGCTGGGCAGAGACCGAGGGGCCTATCAGCCCCAGCATTTT.

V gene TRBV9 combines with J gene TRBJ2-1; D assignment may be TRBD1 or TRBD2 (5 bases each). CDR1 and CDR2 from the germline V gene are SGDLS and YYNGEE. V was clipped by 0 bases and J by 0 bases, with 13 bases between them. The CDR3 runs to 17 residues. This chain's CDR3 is CASSVVGAGSSYNEQFF. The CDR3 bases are TGTGCCAGCAGCGTAGTCGGGGCAGGGAGCTCCTACAATGAGCAGTTCTTC. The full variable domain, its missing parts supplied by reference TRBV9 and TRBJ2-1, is DSGVTQTPKHLITATGQRVTLRCSPRSGDLSVYWYQQSLDQGLQFLIQYYNGEERAKGNILERFSAQQFPDLHSELNLSSLELGDSALYFCASSVVGAGSSYNEQFFGPGTRLTVL.